These 16 T cell receptor beta chains share one sample of origin, sequenced in a study of cytomegalovirus exposure and HLA in healthy donors. It was with 60 Vbeta and 13 Jbeta primers that the PCR ran. Libraries were prepared by immunoSEQ multiplex PCR; TCRdb keeps only in-frame clonotypes and omits some of them. The repertoire consists of roughly 130,000 clones, with around 80% occurring once and the leading ten covering 2.5% to 3%. Material for sequencing was PBMCs. These receptor sequences come from a woman aged 18-29 years in good health and CMV-seropositive.

CDR3 protein: CATSRDLRYYNSPLHF. DNA of the CDR3: TGTGCCACCAGCAGAGATCTCAGGTACTATAATTCACCCCTCCACTTT. The chain has TRBV15 and TRBJ1-6, with D unclear. CDR3 length: 16 amino acids. V lost 0 bases and J 3 bases, leaving 9 bases between the germline ends. Germline assignment: CDR1 LNHNV and CDR2 YYDKDF (reference sequence).

The chain employs TRBV15 and TRBJ1-1; no definite D call. Germline assignment: CDR1 LNHNV and CDR2 YYDKDF (reference sequence). This CDR3 is 16 amino acids long. Trimming removed 0 bases from V and 4 bases from J, with 15 bases in between. CDR3 in amino acids: CATSRDQAGLFTEAFF. Here the CDR3 DNA reads TGTGCCACCAGCAGAGATCAAGCAGGACTCTTCACTGAAGCTTTCTTT. Full variable domain (remainder filled in from reference TRBV15 and TRBJ1-1): DAMVIQNPRYQVTQFGKPVTLSCSQTLNHNVMYWYQQKSSQAPKLLFHYYDKDFNNEADTPDNFQSRRPNTSFCFLDIRSPGLGDTAMYLCATSRDQAGLFTEAFFGQGTRLTVV.

This sequence joins TRBV5-4 and TRBJ1-1; 10 positions match TRBD1. Germline lookup yields CDR1 SGHNT and CDR2 YYREEE (reference sequence). The CDR3 length is 16 residues. The J segment lost 4 bases and the V segment lost 3 bases, leaving 9 bases of the junction unmatched. CDR3 sequence (DNA): TGTGCCAGCAGCTACGGGACAGGGGTGAGGAGCACTGAAGCTTTCTTT. It translates to CASSYGTGVRSTEAFF.

This sequence joins TRBV9 and TRBJ1-1; weak D call: TRBD1 (5 bases). Trimming shortened V by 0 bases and J by 3 bases, and 6 bases separated the two germline ends. The germline V gene encodes CDR1 SGDLS and CDR2 YYNGEE. The CDR3 runs to 13 residues. The CDR3 reads CASSVGGDTEAFF. In DNA, the CDR3 is TGTGCCAGCAGCGTAGGGGGGGACACTGAAGCTTTCTTT.

With respect to this clone: The junction does not match germline at one end; this may be a read error. The chain joins TRBV9 to TRBJ2-2; a weak D match, TRBD1 (6 bases). The CDR3 spans 15 residues. Germline assignment: CDR1 SGDLS and CDR2 YYNGEE. CDR3 in amino acids: CASSGWTERNRGAVF. The CDR3 nucleotides are TGTGCCAGCAGCGGGTGGACAGAGAGGAACCGGGGAGCTGTTTTT.

This clone was seen only once. CDR3 DNA: TGTGCCAGCAGTGGGCGGGGACAGGGGCGTAGCTACACCTTC. Translated, it gives CASSGRGQGRSYTF. The rearrangement joins TRBV25-1 to TRBJ1-2, with 10 bases identical to TRBD1. The germline CDR1 and CDR2 sequences are MGHDK and SYGVNS. The CDR3 is made up of 14 amino acids. J gave up 9 bases and V 4 bases, and 8 bases lay outside the gene matches.

The chain uses TRBV30 and TRBJ1-2; D is possibly TRBD1 (5 bases). CDR1 GTSNPN and CDR2 SVGIG come from the germline V gene (reference sequence). The V end lost 3 bases, the J end lost 6 bases, and 5 bases lay between the germline ends. CDR3 length: 10 residues. Here the CDR3 DNA reads TGTGCCTGGAGGGGGCATGGCTACACCTTC. Its protein is CAWRGHGYTF.

The rearrangement joins TRBV19 to TRBJ1-1; 12 bases fit TRBD1. Trimming at V came to 5 bases and at J to 1 base, leaving 11 bases not matched to a gene. The V gene's germline CDR1 is LNHDA and CDR2 SQIVND (reference sequence). The CDR3 covers 18 residues. The CDR3 nucleotides read TGTGCCAGTAGTGGGGACAGGGGGCTACTCATTCCGAACACTGAAGCTTTCTTT. This codes for CASSGDRGLLIPNTEAFF.

The V gene is TRBV21-1, the J gene TRBJ2-7; TRBD1 is the table's D call and was not checked against the DNA. TRBV21-1 is termed a pseudogene. The length of the CDR3 is 12 residues. CDR3 region: CASKDSSYEQYF. The CDR3 DNA reads TGTGCCAGCAAGGACAGCTCCTACGAGCAGTACTTC.

V gene TRBV28 combines with J gene TRBJ2-2; TRBD1 aligns across 7 bases. The germline CDR1 and CDR2 sequences are MDHEN and SYDVKM. This CDR3 is 14 amino acids long. The CDR3 DNA reads as TGTGCGCTGTCTAGGGGACAGTACACCGGGGAGCTGTTTTTT. This gives the protein CALSRGQYTGELFF.

The V and J genes are TRBV5-8 and TRBJ1-1; TRBD1 might be the D (5 bases). In germline, CDR1 is SGHTS, CDR2 YDEGEE. Deletions cut 6 bases from V and 4 bases from J, with 13 bases between. This CDR3 is built from 13 residues. In nucleotides, the CDR3 is TGTGCCAGCATCCCTCGGGGGGTCACTGAAGCTTTCTTT. This gives the protein CASIPRGVTEAFF. Full variable domain (rest looked up from reference TRBV5-8 and TRBJ1-1): EAGVTQSPTHLIKTRGQQATLRCSPISGHTSVYWYQQALGLGLQFLLWYDEGEERNRGNFPPRFSGRQFPNYSSELNVNALELEDSALYLCASIPRGVTEAFFGQGTRLTVV.

The genes are TRBV6-6 and TRBJ1-4; 12 bases align to TRBD1. The germline V gene encodes CDR1 MNHNY and CDR2 SVGAGI (reference sequence). V was clipped by 2 bases and J by 7 bases; unmatched bases: 2. The CDR3 has 15 residues. CDR3: CASSYGTGGFEKLFF. Written as DNA, the CDR3 is TGTGCCAGCAGTTACGGGACAGGGGGCTTTGAAAAACTGTTTTTT.

This chain joins TRBV15 and TRBJ2-2, with 12 bases fitting TRBD2. Losses at the gene ends were 3 bases for V and 9 bases for J; bases not matched to a gene: 5. Germline V gene lookup returns CDR1 LNHNV and CDR2 YYDKDF (reference sequence). The CDR3 is 15 amino acids. Here the CDR3 DNA reads TGTGCCACCAGCAGCTGGGGACTAGCGGGTTGGGAGCTGTTTTTT. Encoded protein: CATSSWGLAGWELFF. Full variable domain (missing parts from reference TRBV15 and TRBJ2-2): DAMVIQNPRYQVTQFGKPVTLSCSQTLNHNVMYWYQQKSSQAPKLLFHYYDKDFNNEADTPDNFQSRRPNTSFCFLDIRSPGLGDTAMYLCATSSWGLAGWELFFGEGSRLTVL.

V is TRBV4-1 and J is TRBJ2-7; TRBD1 aligns across 7 bases. Germline V CDR1 and CDR2: MGHRA, YSYEKL. Trimming took 4 bases from V and 7 from J; bases not matched to a gene: 4. The CDR3 is 12 amino acids. The CDR3 DNA sequence: TGCGCCAGCAGCCTTACAGGGGAGGAGCAGTACTTC. Translating it yields CASSLTGEEQYF.

As regards this clone: Within the sample, other DNA sequences also encode this same CDR3. The rearrangement uses TRBV28 and TRBJ2-7, with 7 bases matching TRBD1. The CDR3 runs 14 residues. Trimming took 5 bases from V and 0 from J; bases not matched to a gene: 4. The germline gives CDR1 MDHEN, CDR2 SYDVKM. The CDR3 region has the DNA TGTGCCAGCAGTGGACAGGCAGACTCCTACGAGCAGTACTTC. Residues: CASSGQADSYEQYF.

The chain joins TRBV5-1 to TRBJ2-3; D may be TRBD1 (6 bases). V lost 4 bases to trimming and J lost 0 bases, with 9 bases between them. The germline gives CDR1 SGHRS, CDR2 YFSETQ. The CDR3 totals 14 residues. CDR3 sequence reads: CASSPGQSTDTQYF. The DNA for the CDR3 is TGCGCCAGCAGCCCTGGACAGAGCACAGATACGCAGTATTTT.